A single sample is the source of the 30 T cell receptor beta chains below, sequenced in a study of identical twins. One entry per CDR3 protein results from TCRdb running MiXCR on the 5' RACE reads. The sample shows 400,000 to 550,000 distinct CDR3 sequences, about 13% of them seen only once. These same data were also listed under a study on yellow fever vaccine responses in identical twins.

The specimen sequenced was CD4+ T cells sorted from blood. The receptors were sampled from a woman aged 18-35 years in good health.

The V gene is TRBV20-1, the J gene TRBJ2-2; 7 bases are a match to TRBD2. This CDR3 has 16 residues. Trimming took 0 bases from V and 3 from J; bases not matched to a gene: 7. Germline V gives CDR1 DFQATT, CDR2 SNEGSKA (reference sequence). For the CDR3, the DNA is TGCAGTGCTAGAGATAAGGCGGGAGAGGACACCGGGGAGCTGTTTTTT. Translation: CSARDKAGEDTGELFF.

This clonotype showed up just a few times. The CDR3 protein is CASTSQGRGTQYF. CDR3 DNA sequence: TGCGCCAGCACCTCTCAGGGGCGCGGGACCCAGTACTTC. The rearrangement joins TRBV5-1 to TRBJ2-5; tentative D call: TRBD1 (6 bases). The CDR3 loop spans 13 amino acids. V was trimmed by 6 bases and J by 7 bases, leaving 16 bases between them. CDR1 is SGHRS, CDR2 YFSETQ, per germline.

This clonotype was seen only a few times. This sequence joins TRBV5-1 and TRBJ2-7; weak D call: TRBD2 (6 bases). Trimming pared 3 bases from V and 6 bases from J, leaving 13 bases between. CDR1 and CDR2 (germline): SGHRS, YFSETQ. The CDR3 covers 13 residues. The CDR3 region is CASSSGGPSEQYF. CDR3 coding DNA: TGCGCCAGCAGCTCCGGGGGTCCCTCCGAGCAGTACTTC. The variable domain in full, completed from reference TRBV5-1 and TRBJ2-7, reads KAGVTQTPRYLIKTRGQQVTLSCSPISGHRSVSWYQQTPGQGLQFLFEYFSETQRNKGNFPGRFSGRQFSNSRSEMNVSTLELGDSALYLCASSSGGPSEQYFGPGTRLTVT.

The chain couples TRBV6-5 to TRBJ2-1; weak D call: TRBD2 (6 bases). CDR3 size: 18 residues. Per germline, CDR1 MNHEY and CDR2 SVGAGI. V lost 0 bases to trimming and J lost 5 bases, with 20 bases between them. The CDR3 here is CASSYSAGLSYTDNEQFF. The CDR3 nucleotides read TGTGCCAGCAGTTACTCTGCGGGACTCAGCTACACGGACAATGAGCAGTTCTTC.

This chain joins TRBV10-3 and TRBJ2-7; D might be TRBD1 (6 bases). CDR3 length: 16 amino acids. The V gene lost 0 bases and the J gene lost 3 bases, with 15 bases spanning the gap. The germline V gene has CDR1 ENHRY and CDR2 SYGVKD. The CDR3 nucleotides read TGTGCCATCAGTGAGTCAGGCACAGGGCTTGGCTACGAGCAGTACTTC. The encoded protein is CAISESGTGLGYEQYF.

This clonotype came up many times. The chain carries TRBV3-1 and TRBJ2-2; D unclear. Germline CDR1 and CDR2: LGHDT and YNNKEL (reference sequence). V lost 1 base, J lost 5 bases, and 8 bases lay in between. The CDR3 extends over 14 amino acids. In DNA form, the CDR3 reads TGTGCCAGCAGCCAAGTTTGGGGTACCGGGGAGCTGTTTTTT. This codes for CASSQVWGTGELFF.

The chain has TRBV6-1 and TRBJ1-1; D gene unclear. The germline V gene encodes CDR1 MNHNS and CDR2 SASEGT. The length of the CDR3 is 13 residues. The V end was cut by 4 bases, the J end by 3 bases, with 9 bases between. DNA of the CDR3: TGTGCCAGCAGTGTTGGCAGAGACACTGAAGCTTTCTTT. This translates into CASSVGRDTEAFF.

The rearrangement links TRBV5-1 to TRBJ2-7; 7 nucleotides align to TRBD2. CDR1 and CDR2 from the germline V gene are SGHRS and YFSETQ. Trimming cost V 6 bases and J 4 bases; bases outside gene matches: 7. The CDR3 spans 13 residues. The CDR3 sequence: CASTLGGKYEQYF. CDR3 in DNA: TGCGCCAGCACCCTCGGGGGGAAATACGAGCAGTACTTC. The full variable domain, with the rest looked up from reference TRBV5-1 and TRBJ2-7, is KAGVTQTPRYLIKTRGQQVTLSCSPISGHRSVSWYQQTPGQGLQFLFEYFSETQRNKGNFPGRFSGRQFSNSRSEMNVSTLELGDSALYLCASTLGGKYEQYFGPGTRLTVT.

This sequence joins TRBV12-3 or TRBV12-4 and TRBJ1-5, with TRBD1 matching 7 bases. The J segment lost 3 bases and the V segment lost 5 bases, leaving 7 bases of the junction unmatched. The CDR3 is 15 residues long. DNA for the CDR3: TGTGCCAGCAGTGTAAACAGGGGCATCAATCAGCCCCAGCATTTT. Residues: CASSVNRGINQPQHF.

V usage is TRBV6-5 and J usage is TRBJ2-1; D is perhaps TRBD2 (5 bases). The CDR3 totals 15 residues. The V end lost 1 base, the J end lost 6 bases, and 13 bases lay between the germline ends. The germline V gene has CDR1 MNHEY and CDR2 SVGAGI. The DNA for the CDR3 is TGTGCCAGCAGTTACTTCGGCCTAGCTAGCAATGAGCAGTTCTTC. This translates into CASSYFGLASNEQFF.

In its sample, this clonotype was seen a few times. J is TRBJ2-7 and V is TRBV27, with TRBD2 as a possible D gene (5 bases). V lost 2 bases and J lost 5, with 10 bases in between. Per the germline V gene, CDR1 is MNHEY and CDR2 is SMNVEV (reference sequence). CDR3 length: 13 amino acids. CDR3 sequence (DNA): TGTGCCAGCAGTTTAGCGGGCACCCACGAGCAGTACTTC. This encodes CASSLAGTHEQYF.

This clonotype was seen only a few times. The chain joins TRBV4-1 to TRBJ2-1, with D perhaps TRBD1 or TRBD2 (5 bases each). The CDR3 has 15 residues. Between the trimmed V and J ends, which lost 5 bases and 1 base, there was a span of 12 bases. CDR1 MGHRA and CDR2 YSYEKL come from the germline V gene. Here the CDR3 reads CASSSTEGSYNEQFF. DNA for the CDR3: TGCGCCAGCAGCTCGACAGAGGGTTCCTACAATGAGCAGTTCTTC.

This clonotype was observed a handful of times. The chain has TRBV6-2 or TRBV6-3 and TRBJ2-3; 9 bases are a match to TRBD2. The V segment lost 8 bases and the J segment 6 bases; nucleotides outside the gene matches: 9. Germline loops: CDR1 MNHEY, CDR2 SVGEGT. The CDR3 extends over 14 amino acids. The CDR3: CASGRGRARDTQYF. In DNA form, the CDR3 reads TGTGCCAGCGGGCGCGGGAGGGCCAGGGATACGCAGTATTTT.

The V and J genes are TRBV28 and TRBJ2-2; a weak D match, TRBD1 (6 bases). The ends were cut back, 6 bases at V and 3 bases at J, with 14 bases in the middle. Germline lookup yields CDR1 MDHEN and CDR2 SYDVKM. The CDR3 contains 15 residues. The CDR3 region has the DNA TGTGCCAGCAGGGGATCAGGGGTCGACACCGGGGAGCTGTTTTTT. It translates to CASRGSGVDTGELFF.

This sequence joins TRBV11-2 and TRBJ2-7; a weak D match, TRBD2 (6 bases). The CDR3 is made up of 14 amino acids. V was shortened by 1 base and J by 3 bases, with 10 bases between the two germline ends. Germline V gives CDR1 SGHAT, CDR2 FQNNGV. The CDR3, as DNA: TGTGCCAGCAGCTTAGGGGACTCACGCTACGAGCAGTACTTC. Protein sequence: CASSLGDSRYEQYF.

The rearrangement joins TRBV29-1 to TRBJ2-3; 7 nucleotides match TRBD1. Looked up from germline, CDR1 is SQVTM and CDR2 is ANQGSEA. After removal of 6 bases from V and 0 bases from J, the junction contained 9 bases not matched to a gene. This CDR3 contains 15 residues. The CDR3: CSVVTGVESTDTQYF. DNA of the CDR3: TGCAGCGTAGTAACAGGGGTGGAGAGCACAGATACGCAGTATTTT.

This clonotype turned up a few times. CDR3 DNA sequence: TGTGCCAGCAGCTTTACAGTTAGGGATTTCACAGATACGCAGTATTTT. Protein product: CASSFTVRDFTDTQYF. The chain uses TRBV7-9 and TRBJ2-3; D gene uncertain. This CDR3 has 16 residues. CDR1 and CDR2 (germline): SEHNR, FQNEAQ (reference sequence). V was cut by 3 bases and J by 2 bases, with 15 bases left in between. Full variable domain (rest looked up from reference TRBV7-9 and TRBJ2-3): DTGVSQNPRHKITKRGQNVTFRCDPISEHNRLYWYRQTLGQGPEFLTYFQNEAQLEKSRLLSDRFSAERPKGSFSTLEIQRTEQGDSAMYLCASSFTVRDFTDTQYFGPGTRLTVL.

This clonotype was picked up a small number of times. The chain combines TRBV12-3 or TRBV12-4 with TRBJ1-1; tentative D call: TRBD1 (5 bases). The V gene lost 7 bases and the J gene lost 4 bases, with 16 bases spanning the gap. This CDR3 spans 14 amino acids. The CDR3 here is CASIRALGVTEAFF. The CDR3 region has the DNA TGTGCCAGCATTCGGGCCCTGGGGGTCACTGAAGCTTTCTTT.

This clonotype showed up many times. One junction end disagrees with the germline gene, perhaps due to a read error. CDR3 nucleotides: TGTGCCAGCAGCTTACTAGCAGATACGCAGTATTTT. Amino acid sequence: CASSLLADTQYF. V gene TRBV5-1 combines with J gene TRBJ2-3; a possible D gene is TRBD2 (5 bases). The CDR3 length is 12 residues. Germline CDR1 SGHRS, CDR2 YFSETQ.

V and J are TRBV7-6 and TRBJ2-7; D perhaps matches TRBD1 (6 bases). CDR3 length: 14 amino acids. Germline V gene sequence: CDR1 SGHVS, CDR2 FNYEAQ. V dropped 3 bases and J dropped 6 bases, with 15 bases sitting between them. The CDR3 region has the DNA TGTGCCAGCAGCTTGGGCAGGGGTGACAGCGAGCAGTACTTC. Residues: CASSLGRGDSEQYF.

The table lists this clonotype with a few counts. This chain uses TRBV7-9 with TRBJ2-3, with D unresolved. The germline CDR1 and CDR2 sequences are SEHNR and FQNEAQ (reference sequence). Trimming left V 7 bases short and J 2 bases short, with 7 bases between. The CDR3 sequence is 12 residues long. The CDR3 sequence is CASTHTTDTQYF. DNA of the CDR3: TGTGCCAGCACCCACACCACAGATACGCAGTATTTT.

This clonotype was seen only a few times. V gene TRBV7-9 combines with J gene TRBJ2-1; D possibly uses TRBD1 or TRBD2 (5 bases each). Germline lookup yields CDR1 SEHNR and CDR2 FQNEAQ (reference sequence). The CDR3 runs 13 residues. V was shortened by 2 bases and J by 12 bases, with 14 bases between the two germline ends. The CDR3 DNA sequence: TGTGCCAGCAGCTTACCCGCCGGGACCGGGCAGTTCTTC. The encoded protein is CASSLPAGTGQFF.

This clonotype has only a few counts. V and J are TRBV6-4 and TRBJ1-6; tentative D call: TRBD1 (6 bases). CDR1 is MRHNA, CDR2 SNTAGT, per germline. V shed 6 bases and J shed 6 bases, with 9 bases lying between them. This CDR3 spans 13 amino acids. CDR3 coding DNA: TGTGCCAGCAGCACAGGGATTAATTCACCCCTCCACTTT. Amino acid sequence: CASSTGINSPLHF.

V usage is TRBV10-3 and J usage is TRBJ1-1, with D tentatively TRBD1 (5 bases). This CDR3 is 14 amino acids long. With 3 bases removed from V and 10 bases from J, the gap between germline ends came to 18 bases. Germline V gene data show CDR1 as ENHRY and CDR2 as SYGVKD. CDR3: CAISDRNSQRGAFF. In nucleotides, the CDR3 is TGTGCCATCAGTGATCGGAACTCTCAGAGGGGAGCTTTCTTT.

This sequence joins TRBV12-3 or TRBV12-4 and TRBJ2-7; 9 bases match TRBD1. J lost 3 bases, V lost 1 base, and 10 bases had no gene match. There are 17 residues in the CDR3. CDR3 nucleotides: TGTGCCAGCAGTTTAGAGAAGTACAGGGGGCTTTTCTACGAGCAGTACTTC. It specifies CASSLEKYRGLFYEQYF.

In its sample, this clonotype was seen a few times. The chain carries TRBV7-2 and TRBJ2-1; no firm D call. This CDR3 has 13 amino acids. CDR1 and CDR2 from the germline V gene are SGHTA and FQGNSA. The V and J ends lost 1 base and 8 bases respectively, with 9 bases between them. In nucleotides, the CDR3 is TGTGCCAGCAGCTTAGATCGGGTGCATGAGCAGTTCTTC. Encoded protein: CASSLDRVHEQFF.

The chain has TRBV7-3 and TRBJ2-1; TRBD2 matches 7 bases. Germline CDR1 is SGHTA and CDR2 is FQGTGA. V trimming: 5 bases; J trimming: 4 bases; junction bases outside the gene matches: 8. The length of the CDR3 is 15 residues. For the CDR3, the DNA is TGTGCCAGCAGCCCCCAATGGGGGGGATACAATGAGCAGTTCTTC. It translates to CASSPQWGGYNEQFF.

This chain uses TRBV12-3 or TRBV12-4 with TRBJ2-2; 7 nucleotides agree with TRBD2. There are 19 residues in the CDR3. The CDR3 loop reads CTFCLALLRASGHTGELFF. The CDR3 DNA is TGTACCTTCTGTTTAGCGCTACTGCGGGCTAGCGGTCACACCGGGGAGCTGTTTTTT.

This clonotype was detected many times. The V gene is TRBV7-8, the J gene TRBJ1-5; unclear D gene. Trimming took off 1 base at V and 9 bases at J, with 13 bases between the two ends. The CDR3 loop spans 14 amino acids. From germline, CDR1 is SGHVS and CDR2 FQNEAQ. CDR3 in DNA: TGTGCCAGCAGCTTAGACGCGGCGGTGGGGCCCCAGCATTTT. It encodes CASSLDAAVGPQHF.

This clonotype has only a few counts. This chain links TRBV5-1 with TRBJ2-2, with a weak D call TRBD2 (6 bases). CDR1 and CDR2 from the germline V gene are SGHRS and YFSETQ. Trimming pared 2 bases from V and 1 base from J, leaving 15 bases between. This CDR3 is built from 17 residues. CDR3 sequence: CASSFAWDGRNTGELFF. CDR3 coding DNA: TGCGCCAGCAGCTTCGCTTGGGACGGGAGGAACACCGGGGAGCTGTTTTTT.